The next 23 T cell receptor beta chains were all read from a single sample in a study of blood T cell repertoires in COVID-19. Measured with immunoSEQ multiplex PCR; TCRdb has only the in-frame clones, and not every one. Of fewer than 250,000 clones listed, roughly 80% are singletons. The sample taken for sequencing was PBMCs or T cells enriched from blood (not recorded which). The source of these receptors is a woman in her thirties or forties who had been exposed to COVID-19.

V gene TRBV7-9 combines with J gene TRBJ1-2; 10 nucleotides agree with TRBD1. V lost 1 base and J lost 8; bases outside the gene matches: 4. CDR3 length equals 14 residues. Germline assignment: CDR1 SEHNR and CDR2 FQNEAQ (reference sequence). The CDR3 loop is CASSLGQGAGGYTF. CDR3 bases: TGTGCCAGCAGCTTAGGACAGGGGGCTGGAGGCTACACCTTC.

The chain has TRBV14 and TRBJ2-3; the match to TRBD2 covers 7 bases. In germline, CDR1 is SGHDN, CDR2 FVKESK. After removal of 3 bases from V and 5 bases from J, the junction contained 5 bases not matched to a gene. The CDR3 sequence is 14 residues long. CDR3 protein: CASSHWTRKDTQYF. The CDR3 DNA reads as TGTGCCAGCAGCCACTGGACTAGGAAAGATACGCAGTATTTT.

The chain links TRBV2 to TRBJ1-1, with D maybe TRBD1 (6 bases). This CDR3 comprises 15 residues. V lost 1 base and J 1 base, leaving 10 bases between the germline ends. The germline gives CDR1 SNHLY, CDR2 FYNNEI. This CDR3 is CASSEGDRPNTEAFF. CDR3 sequence (DNA): TGTGCCAGCAGTGAAGGAGACAGGCCGAACACTGAAGCTTTCTTT.

This clone was detected only a few times. The J gene is TRBJ1-2, the V gene TRBV7-2; the D gene is possibly TRBD1 (6 bases). The CDR3 runs to 15 residues. V lost 1 base and J 7 bases, leaving 16 bases between the germline ends. Per germline, CDR1 SGHTA and CDR2 FQGNSA. CDR3 coding DNA: TGTGCCAGCAGCTTAGAGAGTCAGGGGTATGGTGGCTACACCTTC. Translated: CASSLESQGYGGYTF.

The rearrangement uses TRBV29-1 and TRBJ1-1, with D unclear. Trimming took 7 bases from V and 7 from J, leaving 13 bases between them. The CDR3 runs to 11 residues. The germline V gene has CDR1 SQVTM and CDR2 ANQGSEA. The chain's CDR3 is CSGEAGVEAFF. CDR3 bases: TGCAGCGGGGAAGCCGGGGTTGAAGCTTTCTTT.

The rearrangement uses TRBV6-1 and TRBJ2-3, with TRBD1 matching 7 bases. With 3 bases clipped from V and 0 bases from J, the junction kept 0 bases outside the gene matches. This CDR3 contains 14 residues. Germline CDR1 MNHNS, CDR2 SASEGT. In DNA, the CDR3 is TGTGCCAGCAGTGACAGGGGGAGCACAGATACGCAGTATTTT. Residues: CASSDRGSTDTQYF.

The genes are TRBV12-3 or TRBV12-4 and TRBJ1-5, with 7 bases matching TRBD1. The CDR3 has 13 amino acids. With 5 bases clipped from V and 11 bases from J, the junction kept 9 bases outside the gene matches. CDR3 amino acids: CASSIDRDRSQHF. As DNA, the CDR3 is TGTGCCAGCAGTATCGACAGGGATCGGTCCCAGCATTTT.

This clone occurred many times. This rearrangement joins TRBV24-1 to TRBJ1-6; 9 nucleotides align to TRBD1. Germline V lookup: CDR1 KGHDR, CDR2 SFDVKD. The J segment lost 6 bases and the V segment lost 5 bases, leaving 7 bases of the junction unmatched. CDR3 length: 16 residues. The CDR3 here is CATSAIPGQGNSPLHF. DNA for the CDR3: TGTGCCACCAGTGCAATTCCGGGACAGGGTAATTCACCCCTCCACTTT.

The chain recombines TRBV18 with TRBJ1-2; TRBD1 matches at 7 bases. This CDR3 spans 14 amino acids. The trim removed 8 bases at V and 0 bases at J, leaving 6 bases unmatched. Germline CDR1 and CDR2: KGHSH and LQKENI. The CDR3 DNA sequence: TGTGCCAGCAGTACAGGGGAAGCTAACTATGGCTACACCTTC. Translated: CASSTGEANYGYTF.

This clone was counted many times. The chain employs TRBV9 and TRBJ1-2; 7 nucleotides line up with TRBD1. Germline CDR1 reads SGDLS; CDR2 reads YYNGEE. Trimming cost V 0 bases and J 0 bases; bases outside gene matches: 8. The CDR3 runs 17 residues. The CDR3 coding sequence is TGTGCCAGCAGCGTAGAGCCCCGCAGGGGGGCTAACTATGGCTACACCTTC. It codes for CASSVEPRRGANYGYTF.

The rearrangement links TRBV28 to TRBJ2-1; D unresolved. CDR3 length equals 13 residues. Germline lookup yields CDR1 MDHEN and CDR2 SYDVKM. Trimming took 4 bases from V and 5 from J, leaving 9 bases between them. The CDR3 reads CASSYRPDNEQFF. The CDR3 bases are TGTGCCAGCAGTTACCGCCCAGACAATGAGCAGTTCTTC.

The chain is built from TRBV21-1 and TRBJ2-5; no DNA check was done on the table's D call, TRBD2. TRBV21-1 is marked as a pseudogene. The CDR3 sequence is 20 residues long. CDR3 region: CASSKELLRGPITVQETQYF. In DNA form, the CDR3 reads TGTGCCAGCAGCAAAGAACTTTTGCGGGGGCCCATCACGGTCCAAGAGACCCAGTACTTC.

This clone was detected only once. Distinct nucleotide sequences in the sample also encode this CDR3. The chain uses TRBV6-5 and TRBJ2-6; D gene unclear. There are 14 residues in the CDR3. V was shortened by 6 bases and J by 1 base, with 7 bases between the two germline ends. The germline gives CDR1 MNHEY, CDR2 SVGAGI. The CDR3: CASRRLSGANVLTF. DNA for the CDR3: TGTGCCAGCAGGCGCTTGTCTGGGGCCAACGTCCTGACTTTC.

The chain combines TRBV4-1 with TRBJ1-5; 7 bases fit TRBD1. V shed 3 bases and J 5 bases; nucleotides not matched to a gene: 7. Germline CDR1 and CDR2: MGHRA and YSYEKL. The CDR3 covers 15 residues. For the CDR3, the DNA is TGCGCCAGCAGCCAGTTTAACGACAGGGATCAGCCCCAGCATTTT. This translates into CASSQFNDRDQPQHF.

The genes are TRBV6-5 and TRBJ1-1, with a possible D match to TRBD1 (5 bases). Germline values: CDR1 MNHEY, CDR2 SVGAGI. V shed 4 bases and J shed 6 bases, with 15 bases lying between them. The CDR3 spans 14 residues. As DNA, the CDR3 is TGTGCCAGCAGTTTGTCAGGGAATGAAGCTGAAGCTTTCTTT. Protein product: CASSLSGNEAEAFF.

The chain employs TRBV27 and TRBJ2-2, with a tentative D call TRBD1 (5 bases). CDR3 length: 15 amino acids. Germline CDR1 MNHEY, CDR2 SMNVEV (reference sequence). Trimming cost V 6 bases and J 1 base, with 12 bases left between them. The CDR3, as DNA: TGTGCCAGCAGCCAAGGAAGGGGGAACACCGGGGAGCTGTTTTTT. Protein sequence: CASSQGRGNTGELFF.

The chain couples TRBV18 to TRBJ2-7; 9 positions agree with TRBD1. The junction had 8 bases not matched to a gene; V was cut back by 1 base and J by 7 bases. This CDR3 comprises 15 residues. Germline CDR1 reads KGHSH; CDR2 reads LQKENI. The CDR3 spells CASSPLRDRAVEQYF. The CDR3 coding sequence is TGTGCCAGCTCACCACTTAGGGACAGGGCGGTTGAGCAGTACTTC.

This clone came up once. The chain combines TRBV2 with TRBJ2-7, with 13 bases fitting TRBD2. The CDR3 totals 15 residues. Losses at the gene ends were 7 bases for V and 0 bases for J; bases not matched to a gene: 3. Germline CDR1 is SNHLY and CDR2 is FYNNEI. The CDR3 sequence: CASKGTSGVSYEQYF. The CDR3, as DNA: TGTGCCAGCAAAGGGACTAGCGGGGTCTCCTACGAGCAGTACTTC.

The CDR3: CASSTPWTGLYNEQFF. CDR3 bases: TGTGCCAGCAGCACCCCCTGGACAGGATTATACAATGAGCAGTTCTTC. This rearrangement joins TRBV21-1 to TRBJ2-1; the table names TRBD1, a call not compared with the DNA. TRBV21-1 is annotated as a pseudogene. CDR3 length: 16 amino acids.

DNA of the CDR3: TGTGCCAGCTCACCTGGGCAGGTTGGCACAGATACGCAGTATTTT. Amino acids: CASSPGQVGTDTQYF. The rearrangement links TRBV18 to TRBJ2-3; no clear D. This CDR3 region has 15 residues. The V end was cut by 3 bases, the J end by 1 base, with 11 bases between. Germline V gives CDR1 KGHSH, CDR2 LQKENI. Filled out from reference TRBV18 and TRBJ2-3, the complete variable domain reads NAGVMQNPRHLVRRRGQEARLRCSPMKGHSHVYWYRQLPEEGLKFMVYLQKENIIDESGMPKERFSAEFPKEGPSILRIQQVVRGDSAAYFCASSPGQVGTDTQYFGPGTRLTVL.

CDR3: CASRATGTANSPLHF. CDR3 in DNA: TGTGCCAGCAGGGCTACCGGGACAGCAAATTCACCCCTCCACTTT. This chain connects TRBV2 to TRBJ1-6; 7 bases match TRBD1. The CDR3 is made up of 15 amino acids. CDR1 is SNHLY, CDR2 FYNNEI, per germline. Germline trimming cut 6 bases from V and 7 bases from J; bases unmatched to any gene: 9. The variable domain in full, completed from reference TRBV2 and TRBJ1-6, reads EPEVTQTPSHQVTQMGQEVILRCVPISNHLYFYWYRQILGQKVEFLVSFYNNEISEKSEIFDDQFSVERPDGSNFTLKIRSTKLEDSAMYFCASRATGTANSPLHFGNGTRLTVT.

The J gene is TRBJ2-4, the V gene TRBV9; D is ambiguous. With 0 bases removed from V and 4 bases from J, the gap between germline ends came to 8 bases. The CDR3 totals 14 residues. CDR1 is SGDLS and CDR2 is YYNGEE in the germline V gene. The CDR3, as DNA: TGTGCCAGCAGCGTAGGGCAGATTAAAAACATTCAGTACTTC. Its translation: CASSVGQIKNIQYF.

Here the CDR3 reads CASSYDGIGEKLFF. The DNA for the CDR3 is TGTGCCAGCAGTTACGACGGGATTGGCGAAAAACTGTTTTTT. The rearrangement joins TRBV6-2 or TRBV6-3 to TRBJ1-4; D gene ambiguous. Germline V gene sequence: CDR1 MNHEY, CDR2 SVGEGT. The CDR3 sequence is 14 residues long. V lost 2 bases and J lost 8, with 12 bases in between.